This T cell receptor beta chain was found in a study of blood T cell repertoires in COVID-19. In this sample, this clone turned up once. Only in-frame clones appear in the TCRdb table, and some are missing; sequencing was by immunoSEQ multiplex PCR. The sample carries 200,000 to 250,000 clones, 65% to 85% recorded once. CDR3 length: 13 residues. Trimming removed 2 bases at V and 1 base at J, with 6 bases between. In germline, CDR1 is SGHDT, CDR2 YYEEEE. This TCR came from a woman aged 30 to 39 with COVID-19, enrolled during active disease. The chain couples TRBV5-6 to TRBJ1-1; no reliable D call. Sequencing used peripheral blood. The CDR3 loop reads CASSLYRNTEAFF. CDR3 nucleotide sequence: TGTGCCAGCAGCTTATACAGGAACACTGAAGCTTTCTTT.